A selection of T cell receptor beta chains follows, all from one sample in a study of identical twins. MiXCR, run by TCRdb on the 5' RACE reads, gives a single entry per CDR3 protein. The table lists about 660,000 distinct CDR3 sequences, less than 10% of them singletons. These data are also associated with another study on yellow fever vaccine responses in identical twins.

Sequenced: PBMCs. The source is a woman in her late teens or twenties in good health. CDR3s include the opening cysteine and the closing phenylalanine or tryptophan. The D gene is left open where the match is weak. A row's size may be missing; if present it is once, few, many or a size class.

D	V	size	J	length	DNA	CDR3
.	TRBV24-1	few	TRBJ2-5	12	TGTGCCACCAGTGAGCGATTAGAGACCCAGTACTTC	CATSERLETQYF
.	TRBV20-1	.	TRBJ1-1	14	TGCAGTGCTAGAACGATAACAGCGAACACTGAAGCTTTCTTT	CSARTITANTEAFF
.	TRBV12-3/TRBV12-4	.	TRBJ1-1	13	TGTGCCAGCAGAGACATCGGGAACACTGAAGCTTTCTTT	CASRDIGNTEAFF
TRBD1	TRBV29-1	.	TRBJ2-7	13	TGCAGCGTGATGACAGGGGGGACCTACGAGCGGTACTTC	CSVMTGGTYERYF
.	TRBV6-4	.	TRBJ2-1	15	TGTGCCAGCAGTTTCGCGGAACAGACCCACAATGAGCAGTTCTTC	CASSFAEQTHNEQFF
.	TRBV6-2/TRBV6-3	many	TRBJ2-1	15	TGTGCCAGCACCCCTGGGATGGACGGTAGAAATGAGCAGTTCTTC	CASTPGMDGRNEQFF
TRBD1	TRBV11-1	once	TRBJ2-5	15	TGTGCCAGCAGCTCACGGACAGGGAGTTACGAGACCCAGTACTTC	CASSSRTGSYETQYF
.	TRBV6-2/TRBV6-3	.	TRBJ2-7	15	TGTGCCAGCAGTTACTGGAAGGGACATGAATACGAGCAGTACTTC	CASSYWKGHEYEQYF
TRBD1	TRBV6-1	.	TRBJ2-1	17	TGTGCCAGCAGTGGCTCTGGGACAGCGGCTTCCTACAATGAGCAGTTCTTC	CASSGSGTAASYNEQFF
TRBD1	TRBV7-9	few	TRBJ2-1	15	TGTGCCGGGGGACAGTCAATTATCTCCTACAATGAGCAGTTCTTC	CAGGQSIISYNEQFF
.	TRBV27	.	TRBJ2-1	12	TGTGCCAGCAGTTTCACGGACAATGAGCAGTTCTTC	CASSFTDNEQFF
TRBD2	TRBV29-1	many	TRBJ2-7	16	TGCAGCGTTGAAGGTCCCCGCGGGGGGGGCGCGTACGAGCAGTACTTC	CSVEGPRGGGAYEQYF
TRBD2	TRBV20-1	.	TRBJ2-5	15	TGCAGTGCTAGAGACTTAGCGGGAGAGTGGGAGACCCAGTACTTC	CSARDLAGEWETQYF
.	TRBV25-1	.	TRBJ2-3	20	TGTGCCAGCAACTCCGGACAGTCTGAGGGGGGGAAGCTAGGAACAGATACGCAGTATTTT	CASNSGQSEGGKLGTDTQYF
.	TRBV11-2	few	TRBJ2-7	12	TGTGCCAGCAGACATGGATCCTACGAGCAGTACTTC	CASRHGSYEQYF
.	TRBV7-9	.	TRBJ2-5	17	TGTGCCAGCAGCTTAGTAGTCCAGGACTGGAAAGGAGAGACCCAGTACTTC	CASSLVVQDWKGETQYF
TRBD2	TRBV20-1	.	TRBJ2-3	15	TGCAGGGGAAAGAGCGGGGTGACTAGCACAGATACGCAGTATTTT	CRGKSGVTSTDTQYF
.	TRBV4-2	few	TRBJ2-5	14	TGTGCCAGCAGCCAAGCAGTGGAGCAAGAGACCCAGTACTTC	CASSQAVEQETQYF
TRBD1	TRBV30	.	TRBJ2-5	15	TGTGCCTGGAGCAAGGGACAGGGACTCGCAGAGACCCAGTACTTC	CAWSKGQGLAETQYF
.	TRBV10-3	few	TRBJ2-1	16	TGTGCCATCAGCCCCGGCGGGGCTGCTACCTACAATGAGCAGTTCTTC	CAISPGGAATYNEQFF
.	TRBV5-5	few	TRBJ2-2	15	TGTGCCAGCAGAGGGCAAACAGGGCCAACCGGGGAGCTGTTTTTT	CASRGQTGPTGELFF
.	TRBV6-2/TRBV6-3	few	TRBJ1-5	18	TGTGCCAGCAAACGACCTCTTATCTCCATCTATAGCAATCAGCCCCAGCATTTT	CASKRPLISIYSNQPQHF
.	TRBV10-1	.	TRBJ2-2	13	TGCGCCAGGTTTGACAAGTACGGTATATGGCTCGATTTT	CARFDKYGIWLDF
.	TRBV6-5	many	TRBJ2-1	16	TGTGCCAGCAGTTATGTGGTTACGGCCTCCTACAATGAGCAGTTCTTC	CASSYVVTASYNEQFF